This T cell receptor (beta chain) comes out of a study of vaccination effects on CD4 cells after COVID-19. Clones were read by immunoSEQ multiplex PCR, and TCRdb kept only the in-frame ones, dropping some. The sample lists 25,000 to 30,000 clones, around three quarters occurring once. Details on this clone: Antigen unknown.

Sequencing followed a ViraFEST assay step that expanded antigen-specific CD4+ T cells with viral peptide pools. Following 10 days of culture, CD4+ T cells were isolated. None of these healthy vaccinees had been infected with SARS-CoV-2 before vaccination. This sequence originates from a human donor who received a COVID-19 vaccine. Specimen: CD4+ T cells from PBMCs cultured with HCoV-NL63 spike peptides, collected before COVID-19 vaccination.

CDR3 nucleotides: TGTGCCACCAGCAGAGGAGGAGGCTATGGCTACACCTTC. Encoded protein: CATSRGGGYGYTF. The V gene is TRBV15, the J gene TRBJ1-2; unclear D gene. V was shortened by 1 base and J by 4 bases, with 7 bases between the two germline ends. The CDR3 runs to 13 residues. Per the germline V gene, CDR1 is LNHNV and CDR2 is YYDKDF (reference sequence).